These 24 T cell receptor beta chains originate from one sample sequenced in a study of blood T cell repertoires in COVID-19 (dated by TCRdb to the early 2020s). Libraries came from the immunoSEQ multiplex PCR assay. Here the immuneACCESS table is served through TCRdb, limited to in-frame sequences with V and J called. Missing clones are a known gap in these copies; in checked studies unresolved V genes cover under half, and the rest lacks a known reason. Across this sample there are around 110,000 clones, with 90% seen only once. Less than 2% of the sample is in the top ten clones. What was sequenced was peripheral blood. Every receptor here comes from a human donor with active COVID-19. The donor label of this sample is uncertain.

J is TRBJ2-5 and V is TRBV7-8; the D gene is possibly TRBD1 (5 bases). V gave up 5 bases and J gave up 4 bases, with 8 bases separating them. Looked up from germline, CDR1 is SGHVS and CDR2 is FQNEAQ. This CDR3 comprises 12 residues. As DNA, the CDR3 is TGTGCCAGCAGCCCAAGGGGAGAGACCCAGTACTTC. Encoded protein: CASSPRGETQYF.

The rearrangement joins TRBV19 to TRBJ2-7; 8 bases agree with TRBD1. Losses at the gene ends were 5 bases for V and 5 bases for J; bases not matched to a gene: 5. CDR1 LNHDA and CDR2 SQIVND come from the germline V gene (reference sequence). The CDR3 has 13 residues. In DNA form, the CDR3 reads TGTGCCAGTAGTGCCAGACAGGGGCACGAGCAGTACTTC. It yields the protein CASSARQGHEQYF.

This chain joins TRBV7-3 and TRBJ1-2; 7 bases match TRBD1. This CDR3 spans 13 amino acids. Germline trimming cut 6 bases from V and 8 bases from J; bases unmatched to any gene: 9. From germline, CDR1 is SGHTA and CDR2 FQGTGA. CDR3 in DNA: TGTGCCAGCAGGGGAGAAGGGACAGCAGGCTACACCTTC. Protein product: CASRGEGTAGYTF.

CDR3 sequence reads: CASSPQGLRNSGNTIYF. The CDR3 DNA is TGTGCCAGCAGCCCACAGGGTTTGAGGAACTCTGGAAACACCATATATTTT. V and J are TRBV7-9 and TRBJ1-3; TRBD1 is a possible D gene (6 bases). CDR3 length equals 17 residues. Looked up from germline, CDR1 is SEHNR and CDR2 is FQNEAQ (reference sequence). Trimming removed 5 bases from V and 0 bases from J, with 17 bases in between.

J is TRBJ2-5 and V is TRBV11-3, with TRBD1 identical over 9 bases. This CDR3 spans 16 amino acids. From germline, CDR1 is SGHNT and CDR2 YENEEA. V shed 5 bases, J shed 4 bases, and the junction held 11 bases outside the gene matches. CDR3 protein: CASSPGVGTGTETQYF. CDR3 DNA sequence: TGTGCCAGCAGCCCGGGCGTCGGGACAGGGACAGAGACCCAGTACTTC.

The rearrangement joins TRBV27 to TRBJ1-5; D call uncertain. The CDR3 is 15 residues long. The germline CDR1 and CDR2 sequences are MNHEY and SMNVEV (reference sequence). Trimming stripped 5 bases from V and 7 bases from J, with 18 bases between. CDR3 bases: TGTGCCAGCAGTCCCCAGCGGACGATCAACCAGCCCCAGCATTTT. This translates into CASSPQRTINQPQHF.

This chain connects TRBV18 to TRBJ1-2; D perhaps matches TRBD1 (6 bases). Between the trimmed V and J ends, which lost 5 bases and 14 bases, there was a span of 24 bases. Germline-derived CDR1 and CDR2 are KGHSH and LQKENI. CDR3 length equals 14 residues. As DNA, the CDR3 is TGTGCCAGCTCAGACACCGGGACAAGTTTTTTCCAGACCTTC. As protein: CASSDTGTSFFQTF.

The V call is TRBV6-5, the J call TRBJ2-5; TRBD2 matches at 7 bases. After removal of 5 bases from V and 5 bases from J, the junction contained 11 bases not matched to a gene. The V gene's germline CDR1 is MNHEY and CDR2 SVGAGI. The CDR3 length is 15 residues. DNA for the CDR3: TGTGCCAGCAGTCCCTGGGGGGGAGGCGAGGAGACCCAGTACTTC. Amino acids: CASSPWGGGEETQYF.

This clone was counted a single time. The CDR3 nucleotides are TGTGCCAGCGCCGGACAGGGAAACACCGGGGAGCTGTTTTTT. This codes for CASAGQGNTGELFF. The chain carries TRBV19 and TRBJ2-2, with TRBD1 identical over 8 bases. The CDR3 length is 14 residues. The V gene end was trimmed by 9 bases and the J gene end by 2 bases; junction bases not matched to a gene: 5. CDR1 and CDR2 (germline): LNHDA, SQIVND (reference sequence). Combining the CDR3 with reference TRBV19 and TRBJ2-2 gives the whole variable domain DGGITQSPKYLFRKEGQNVTLSCEQNLNHDAMYWYRQDPGQGLRLIYYSQIVNDFQKGDIAEGYSVSREKKESFPLTVTSAQKNPTAFYLCASAGQGNTGELFFGEGSRLTVL.

This clone was seen more than once but under ten times. The chain joins TRBV4-3 to TRBJ2-2; 9 nucleotides align to TRBD1. The CDR3 loop spans 13 amino acids. After removal of 5 bases from V and 6 bases from J, the junction contained 1 base not matched to a gene. In germline, CDR1 is LGHNA, CDR2 YSLEER. The CDR3 coding sequence is TGCGCCAGCAGCAGACAGGGGGCCGGGGAGCTGTTTTTT. Its translation is CASSRQGAGELFF.

The chain combines TRBV4-1 with TRBJ2-3, with TRBD2 identical over 8 bases. This CDR3 comprises 18 residues. From germline, CDR1 is MGHRA and CDR2 YSYEKL. V shed 0 bases and J 2 bases; nucleotides not matched to a gene: 10. The CDR3 bases are TGCGCCAGCAGCCAAGACGGTCGGGGGGGCCCAAACACAGATACGCAGTATTTT. Encoded protein: CASSQDGRGGPNTDTQYF.

The genes are TRBV6-5 and TRBJ2-7; the match to TRBD1 covers 9 bases. The CDR3 totals 12 residues. Germline loops: CDR1 MNHEY, CDR2 SVGAGI. Trimming took 7 bases from V and 4 from J; bases not matched to a gene: 2. The CDR3 DNA reads as TGTGCCAGCAAACAGGGGGCTTACGAGCAGTACTTC. This sequence encodes CASKQGAYEQYF.

CDR3 sequence: CASSWGTGGYNEQFF. Here the CDR3 DNA reads TGTGCCAGCAGCTGGGGGACAGGGGGCTACAATGAGCAGTTCTTC. V usage is TRBV7-2 and J usage is TRBJ2-1, with 11 bases identical to TRBD1. V lost 4 bases, J lost 3 bases, and 2 bases stayed unmatched. This CDR3 has 15 amino acids. The V gene's germline CDR1 is SGHTA and CDR2 FQGNSA. Supplemented by reference TRBV7-2 and TRBJ2-1, the full variable domain reads GAGVSQSPSNKVTEKGKDVELRCDPISGHTALYWYRQSLGQGLEFLIYFQGNSAPDKSGLPSDRFSAERTGGSVSTLTIQRTQQEDSAVYLCASSWGTGGYNEQFFGPGTRLTVL.

This chain links TRBV3-1 (or the pseudogene TRBV3-2) with TRBJ2-7; 9 nucleotides align to TRBD1. CDR3 length: 14 residues. Germline lookup yields CDR1 LGHDT and CDR2 YNNKEL (reference sequence). The ends lost 4 bases at V and 7 bases at J; junction bases unmatched: 8. CDR3 amino acids: CASSPQGTGMEQYF. The CDR3 DNA reads TGTGCCAGCAGCCCGCAGGGGACAGGGATGGAGCAGTACTTC.

V usage is TRBV4-3 and J usage is TRBJ2-1, with D possibly being TRBD2 (6 bases). Trimming cost V 1 base and J 1 base, with 8 bases left between them. CDR3 length equals 15 residues. The V gene's germline CDR1 is LGHNA and CDR2 YSLEER. Here the CDR3 DNA reads TGCGCCAGCAGCCAAGCTCGGGGGTCCTACAATGAGCAGTTCTTC. Translating it yields CASSQARGSYNEQFF.

This sequence joins TRBV6-2 or TRBV6-3 and TRBJ1-5; TRBD1 is a possible D gene (6 bases). Trimming took 2 bases from V and 9 from J, leaving 20 bases between them. This CDR3 has 16 amino acids. Germline V gene lookup returns CDR1 MNHEY and CDR2 SVGEGT. CDR3 loop: CASSYLVAGRGGPQHF. Written as DNA, the CDR3 is TGTGCCAGCAGTTACCTCGTGGCCGGAAGGGGGGGGCCCCAGCATTTT.

This chain joins TRBV24-1 and TRBJ1-5, with D possibly being TRBD1 (6 bases). CDR3 size: 13 residues. Germline V gene sequence: CDR1 KGHDR, CDR2 SFDVKD. Deletions cut 7 bases from V and 4 bases from J, with 10 bases between. The DNA for the CDR3 is TGTGCCACCAGCCCACAGGGAAATCAGCCCCAGCATTTT. Translating gives CATSPQGNQPQHF.

The CDR3 here is CASSLNSGGRNEQFF. The CDR3 DNA follows: TGTGCCAGCAGTTTAAACTCGGGAGGCCGCAATGAGCAGTTCTTC. V and J are TRBV27 and TRBJ2-1, with 7 positions matching TRBD2. The V gene's germline CDR1 is MNHEY and CDR2 SMNVEV (reference sequence). CDR3 length: 15 amino acids. Germline trimming cut 2 bases from V and 6 bases from J; bases unmatched to any gene: 7.

V is TRBV3-1 (or the pseudogene TRBV3-2) and J is TRBJ2-1; 12 bases are shared with TRBD2. Germline CDR1 reads LGHDT; CDR2 reads YNNKEL (reference sequence). The junction had 6 bases not matched to a gene; V was cut back by 4 bases and J by 5 bases. The CDR3 runs 16 residues. CDR3 protein: CASSPPRLAGDNEQFF. As DNA, the CDR3 is TGTGCCAGCAGCCCCCCCCGACTAGCGGGGGACAATGAGCAGTTCTTC.

The chain links TRBV14 to TRBJ2-2; D is possibly TRBD2 (6 bases). The CDR3 sequence is 14 residues long. Per the germline V gene, CDR1 is SGHDN and CDR2 is FVKESK. Trimming removed 7 bases from V and 5 bases from J, with 14 bases in between. The CDR3 here is CASKGGVRTGELFF. The CDR3 DNA is TGTGCCAGCAAAGGAGGGGTGAGGACCGGGGAGCTGTTTTTT.

CDR3 sequence (DNA): TGTGCCAGCTCACGATCACAGGGAACTAATGAAAAACTGTTTTTT. Residues: CASSRSQGTNEKLFF. The genes are TRBV18 and TRBJ1-4; weak D call: TRBD1 (6 bases). V was clipped by 4 bases and J by 1 base, with 10 bases between them. The CDR3 length is 15 residues. Looked up from germline, CDR1 is KGHSH and CDR2 is LQKENI.

The rearrangement uses TRBV7-7 and TRBJ1-5; D is unresolved. V lost 8 bases to trimming and J lost 4 bases, with 12 bases between them. The germline CDR1 and CDR2 sequences are SSHAT and FNYEAQ (reference sequence). This CDR3 is 13 amino acids long. CDR3 in amino acids: CASSLARNQPQHF. DNA for the CDR3: TGTGCCAGCTCTTTGGCCAGAAATCAGCCCCAGCATTTT. Drawing the rest from reference TRBV7-7 and TRBJ1-5, the complete variable domain is GAGVSQSPRYKVTKRGQDVTLRCDPISSHATLYWYQQALGQGPEFLTYFNYEAQPDKSGLPSDRFSAERPEGSISTLTIQRTEQRDSAMYRCASSLARNQPQHFGDGTRLSIL.

The gene calls are TRBV4-3 and TRBJ1-1; 7 bases line up with TRBD1. Germline loops: CDR1 LGHNA, CDR2 YSLEER. The length of the CDR3 is 13 residues. Unmatched junction bases numbered 6, after V lost 0 bases and J lost 11 bases. The CDR3 region has the DNA TGCGCCAGCAGCCAAGATTCAGGGGGAACCGCTTTCTTT. Its translation: CASSQDSGGTAFF.

CDR3 coding DNA: TGTGCCAGCAGTTTCCCCAGGGGGGAGCAGTACTTC. It encodes CASSFPRGEQYF. The gene calls are TRBV27 and TRBJ2-7, with 7 positions matching TRBD1. The V segment lost 3 bases and the J segment 7 bases; nucleotides outside the gene matches: 3. The CDR3 loop spans 12 amino acids. The V gene's germline CDR1 is MNHEY and CDR2 SMNVEV (reference sequence).